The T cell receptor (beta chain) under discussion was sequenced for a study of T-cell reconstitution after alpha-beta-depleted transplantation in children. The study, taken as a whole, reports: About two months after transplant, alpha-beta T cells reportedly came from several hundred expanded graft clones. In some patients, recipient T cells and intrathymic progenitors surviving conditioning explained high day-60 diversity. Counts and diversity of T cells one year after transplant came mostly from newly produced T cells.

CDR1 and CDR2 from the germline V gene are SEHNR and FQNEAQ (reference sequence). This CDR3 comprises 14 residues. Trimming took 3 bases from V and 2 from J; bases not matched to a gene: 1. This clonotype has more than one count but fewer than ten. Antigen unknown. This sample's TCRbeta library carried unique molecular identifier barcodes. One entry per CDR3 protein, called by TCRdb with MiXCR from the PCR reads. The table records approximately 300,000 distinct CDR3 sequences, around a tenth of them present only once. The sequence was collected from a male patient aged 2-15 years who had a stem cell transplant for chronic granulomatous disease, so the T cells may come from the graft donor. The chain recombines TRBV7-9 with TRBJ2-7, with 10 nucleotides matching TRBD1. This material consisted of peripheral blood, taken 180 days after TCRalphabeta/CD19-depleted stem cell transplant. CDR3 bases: TGTGCCAGCAGCTTTGACAGGGGGCCCTACGAGCAGTACTTC. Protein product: CASSFDRGPYEQYF.